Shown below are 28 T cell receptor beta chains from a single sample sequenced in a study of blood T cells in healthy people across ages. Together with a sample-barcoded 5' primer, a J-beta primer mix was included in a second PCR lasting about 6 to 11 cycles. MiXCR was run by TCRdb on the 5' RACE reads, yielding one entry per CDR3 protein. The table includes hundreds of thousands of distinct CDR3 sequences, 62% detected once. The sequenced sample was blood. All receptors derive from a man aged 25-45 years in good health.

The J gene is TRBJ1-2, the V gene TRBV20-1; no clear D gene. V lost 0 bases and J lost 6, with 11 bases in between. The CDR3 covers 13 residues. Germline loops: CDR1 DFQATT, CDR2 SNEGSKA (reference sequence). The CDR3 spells CSARDPETHGYTF. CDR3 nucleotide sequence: TGCAGTGCTAGAGATCCTGAGACCCATGGCTACACCTTC.

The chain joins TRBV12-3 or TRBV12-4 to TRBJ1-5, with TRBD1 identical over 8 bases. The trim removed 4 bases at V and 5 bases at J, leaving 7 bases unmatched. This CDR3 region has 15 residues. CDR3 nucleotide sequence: TGTGCCAGCAGTTCGGACAGGGTCTATGATCAGCCCCAGCATTTT. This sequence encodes CASSSDRVYDQPQHF.

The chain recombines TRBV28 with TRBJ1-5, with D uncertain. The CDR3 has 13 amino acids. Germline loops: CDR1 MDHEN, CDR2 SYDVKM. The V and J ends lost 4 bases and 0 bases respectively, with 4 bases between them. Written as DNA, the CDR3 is TGTGCCAGCAGTTGGGTTAGCAATCAGCCCCAGCATTTT. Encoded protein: CASSWVSNQPQHF. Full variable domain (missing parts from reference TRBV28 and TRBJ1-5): DVKVTQSSRYLVKRTGEKVFLECVQDMDHENMFWYRQDPGLGLRLIYFSYDVKMKEKGDIPEGYSVSREKKERFSLILESASTNQTSMYLCASSWVSNQPQHFGDGTRLSIL.

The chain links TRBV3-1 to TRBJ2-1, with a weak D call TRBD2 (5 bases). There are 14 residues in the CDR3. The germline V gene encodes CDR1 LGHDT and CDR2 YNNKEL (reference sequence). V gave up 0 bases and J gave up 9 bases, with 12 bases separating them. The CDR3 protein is CASSQDREVTEQFF. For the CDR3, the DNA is TGTGCCAGCAGCCAAGACCGGGAAGTTACTGAGCAGTTCTTC.

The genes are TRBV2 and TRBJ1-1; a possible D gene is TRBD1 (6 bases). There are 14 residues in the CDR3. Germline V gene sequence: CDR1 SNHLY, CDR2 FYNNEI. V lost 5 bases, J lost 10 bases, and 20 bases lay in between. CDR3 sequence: CASSTGTSIGVAFF. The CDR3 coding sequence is TGTGCCAGCAGTACCGGGACATCCATAGGGGTAGCTTTCTTT.

CDR3 loop: CASSPQGYSNYGYTF. DNA of the CDR3: TGCGCCAGCAGCCCTCAGGGATATTCTAACTATGGCTACACCTTC. The chain is built from TRBV10-2 and TRBJ1-2; D may be TRBD1 (5 bases). Germline values: CDR1 WSHSY, CDR2 SAAADI. V was clipped by 6 bases and J by 0 bases, with 14 bases between them. CDR3 length equals 15 residues.

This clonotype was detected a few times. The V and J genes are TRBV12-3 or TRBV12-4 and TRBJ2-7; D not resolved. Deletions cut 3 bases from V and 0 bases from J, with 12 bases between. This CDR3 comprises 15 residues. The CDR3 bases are TGTGCCAGCAGTTTGACGCGAGTACCCTCCTACGAGCAGTACTTC. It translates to CASSLTRVPSYEQYF.

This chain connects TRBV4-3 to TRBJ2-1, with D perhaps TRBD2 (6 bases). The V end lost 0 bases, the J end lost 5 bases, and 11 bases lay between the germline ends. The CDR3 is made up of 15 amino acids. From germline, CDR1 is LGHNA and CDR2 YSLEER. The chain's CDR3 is CASSQDSDYNNEQFF. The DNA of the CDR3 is TGCGCCAGCAGCCAAGATTCGGACTATAACAATGAGCAGTTCTTC.

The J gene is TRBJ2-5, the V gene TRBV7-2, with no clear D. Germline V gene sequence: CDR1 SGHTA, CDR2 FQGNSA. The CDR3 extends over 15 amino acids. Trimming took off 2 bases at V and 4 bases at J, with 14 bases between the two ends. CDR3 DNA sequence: TGTGCCAGCAGCTTACACTTATTTTTAACAGAGACCCAGTACTTC. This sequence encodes CASSLHLFLTETQYF.

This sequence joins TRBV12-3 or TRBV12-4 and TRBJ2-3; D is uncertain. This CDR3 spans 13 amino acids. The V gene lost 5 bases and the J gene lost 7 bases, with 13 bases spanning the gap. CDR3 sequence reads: CASSNARWNTQYF. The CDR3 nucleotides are TGTGCCAGCAGTAATGCTAGGTGGAATACGCAGTATTTT.

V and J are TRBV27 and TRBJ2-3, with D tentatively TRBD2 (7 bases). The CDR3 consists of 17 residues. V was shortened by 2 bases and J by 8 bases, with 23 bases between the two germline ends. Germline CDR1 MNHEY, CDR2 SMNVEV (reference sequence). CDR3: CASSLTGLVGLGGTQYF. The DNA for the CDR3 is TGTGCCAGCAGTTTAACTGGACTAGTGGGGTTAGGGGGTACGCAGTATTTT.

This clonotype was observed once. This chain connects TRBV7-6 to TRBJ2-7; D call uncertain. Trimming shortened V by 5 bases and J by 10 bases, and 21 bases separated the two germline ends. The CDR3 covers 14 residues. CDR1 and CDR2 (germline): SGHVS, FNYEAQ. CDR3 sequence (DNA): TGTGCCAGCAGCCCATCATGGGGTCCTTCGGCCCAGTACTTC. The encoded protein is CASSPSWGPSAQYF.

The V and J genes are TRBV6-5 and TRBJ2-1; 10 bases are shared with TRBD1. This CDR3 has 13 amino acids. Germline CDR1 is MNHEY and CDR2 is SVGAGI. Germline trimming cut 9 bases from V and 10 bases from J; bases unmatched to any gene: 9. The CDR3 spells CASTTTGGYEQFF. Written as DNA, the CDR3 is TGTGCCAGTACTACGACAGGGGGCTACGAGCAGTTCTTC.

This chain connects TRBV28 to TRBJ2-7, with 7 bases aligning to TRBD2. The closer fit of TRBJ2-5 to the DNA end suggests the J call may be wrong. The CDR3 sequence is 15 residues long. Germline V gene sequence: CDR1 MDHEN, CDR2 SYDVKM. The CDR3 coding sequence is TGTGCCAGCAGTTTGGGAGCGCGGGGGAGGGAGACCCAGTACTTC. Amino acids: CASSLGARGRETQYF.

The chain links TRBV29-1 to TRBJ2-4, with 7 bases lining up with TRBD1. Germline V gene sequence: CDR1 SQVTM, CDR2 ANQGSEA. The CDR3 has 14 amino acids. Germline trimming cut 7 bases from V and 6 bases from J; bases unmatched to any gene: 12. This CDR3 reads CSGSRDRDRNIQYF. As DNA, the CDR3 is TGCAGCGGATCGAGAGACAGGGACAGAAACATTCAGTACTTC.

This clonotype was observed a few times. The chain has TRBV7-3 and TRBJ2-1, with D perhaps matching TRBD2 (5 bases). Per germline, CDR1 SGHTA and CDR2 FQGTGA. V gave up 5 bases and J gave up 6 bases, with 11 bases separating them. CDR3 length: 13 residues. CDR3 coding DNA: TGTGCCAGCAGCCCCCGGGGTCCCAATGAGCAGTTCTTC. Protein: CASSPRGPNEQFF.

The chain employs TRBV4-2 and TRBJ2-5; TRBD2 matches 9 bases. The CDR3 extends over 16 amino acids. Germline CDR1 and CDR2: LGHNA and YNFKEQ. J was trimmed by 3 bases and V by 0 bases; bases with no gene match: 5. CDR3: CASSQEWSGGKETQYF. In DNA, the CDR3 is TGTGCCAGCAGCCAAGAATGGAGCGGGGGGAAAGAGACCCAGTACTTC.

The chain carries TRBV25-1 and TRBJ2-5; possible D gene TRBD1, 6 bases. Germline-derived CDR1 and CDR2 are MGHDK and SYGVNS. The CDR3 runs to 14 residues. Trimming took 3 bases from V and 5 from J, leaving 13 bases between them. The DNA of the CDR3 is TGTGCCAGCAGTGACCCCGGACAGCCGGAGACCCAGTACTTC. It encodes CASSDPGQPETQYF.

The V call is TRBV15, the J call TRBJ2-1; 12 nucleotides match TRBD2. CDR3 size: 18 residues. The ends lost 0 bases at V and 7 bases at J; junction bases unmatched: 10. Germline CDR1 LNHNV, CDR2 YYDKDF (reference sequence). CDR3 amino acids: CATSRDDPLAGGENEQFF. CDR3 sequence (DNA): TGTGCCACCAGCAGAGATGACCCACTAGCGGGGGGAGAAAATGAGCAGTTCTTC. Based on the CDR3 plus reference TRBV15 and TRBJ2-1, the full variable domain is DAMVIQNPRYQVTQFGKPVTLSCSQTLNHNVMYWYQQKSSQAPKLLFHYYDKDFNNEADTPDNFQSRRPNTSFCFLDIRSPGLGDTAMYLCATSRDDPLAGGENEQFFGPGTRLTVL.

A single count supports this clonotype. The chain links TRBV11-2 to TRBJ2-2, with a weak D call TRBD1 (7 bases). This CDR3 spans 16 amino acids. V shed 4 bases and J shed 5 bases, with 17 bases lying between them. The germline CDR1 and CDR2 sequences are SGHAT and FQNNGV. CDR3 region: CASSSRRAGGTGELFF. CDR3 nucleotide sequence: TGTGCCAGCAGCTCCCGCAGGGCAGGGGGGACCGGGGAGCTGTTTTTT.

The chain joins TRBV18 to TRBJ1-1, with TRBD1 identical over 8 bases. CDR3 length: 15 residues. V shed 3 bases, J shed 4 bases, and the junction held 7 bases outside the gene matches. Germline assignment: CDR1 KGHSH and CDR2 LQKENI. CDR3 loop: CASSPTGAGVTEAFF. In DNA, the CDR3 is TGTGCCAGCTCACCGACAGGGGCCGGGGTCACTGAAGCTTTCTTT.

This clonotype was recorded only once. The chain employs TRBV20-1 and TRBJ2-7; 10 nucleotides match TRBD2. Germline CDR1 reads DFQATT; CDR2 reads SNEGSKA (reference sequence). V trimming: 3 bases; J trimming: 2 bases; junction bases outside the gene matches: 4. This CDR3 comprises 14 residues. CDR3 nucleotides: TGCAGTGCTAGCAGGACTAGCGGCCCCTACGAGCAGTACTTC. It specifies CSASRTSGPYEQYF.

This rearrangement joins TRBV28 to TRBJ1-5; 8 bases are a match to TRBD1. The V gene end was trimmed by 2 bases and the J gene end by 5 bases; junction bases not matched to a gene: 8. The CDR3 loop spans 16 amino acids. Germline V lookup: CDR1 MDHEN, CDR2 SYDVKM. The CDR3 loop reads CASSLGTGTGYQPQHF. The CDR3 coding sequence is TGTGCCAGCAGTTTAGGAACCGGGACAGGCTATCAGCCCCAGCATTTT.

The CDR3 reads CASSQDVGLETQYF. CDR3 nucleotides: TGCGCCAGCAGCCAAGATGTGGGGCTAGAGACCCAGTACTTC. The chain combines TRBV4-3 with TRBJ2-5; possible D gene TRBD1, 5 bases. Germline V lookup: CDR1 LGHNA, CDR2 YSLEER. The CDR3 contains 14 residues. V dropped 0 bases and J dropped 4 bases, with 9 bases sitting between them.

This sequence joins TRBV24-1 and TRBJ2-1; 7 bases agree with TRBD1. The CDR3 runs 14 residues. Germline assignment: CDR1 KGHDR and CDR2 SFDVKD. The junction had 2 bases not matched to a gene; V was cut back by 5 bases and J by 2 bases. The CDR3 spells CATSGQGTYNEQFF. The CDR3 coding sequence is TGTGCCACCAGTGGACAGGGTACCTACAATGAGCAGTTCTTC.

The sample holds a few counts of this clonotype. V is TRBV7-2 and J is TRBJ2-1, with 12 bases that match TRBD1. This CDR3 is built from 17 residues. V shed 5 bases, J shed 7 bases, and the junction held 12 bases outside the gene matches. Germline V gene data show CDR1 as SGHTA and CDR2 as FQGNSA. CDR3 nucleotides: TGTGCCAGCAGCCCTTCCTCTGGGACAGGGGGCTTGAATGAGCAGTTCTTC. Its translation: CASSPSSGTGGLNEQFF.

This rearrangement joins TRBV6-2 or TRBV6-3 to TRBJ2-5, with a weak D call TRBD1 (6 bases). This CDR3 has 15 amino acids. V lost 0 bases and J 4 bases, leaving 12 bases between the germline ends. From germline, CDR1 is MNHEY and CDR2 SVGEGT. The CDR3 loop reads CASSYSLGAGETQYF. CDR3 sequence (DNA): TGTGCCAGCAGTTACTCACTGGGGGCAGGAGAGACCCAGTACTTC.

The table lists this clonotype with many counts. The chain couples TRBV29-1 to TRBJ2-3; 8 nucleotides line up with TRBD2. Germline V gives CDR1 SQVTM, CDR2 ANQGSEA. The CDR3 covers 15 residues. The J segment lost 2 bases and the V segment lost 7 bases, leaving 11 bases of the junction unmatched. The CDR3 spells CSADRSGATTDTQYF. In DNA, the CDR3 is TGCAGCGCTGATCGTAGCGGGGCGACCACAGATACGCAGTATTTT.